The 28 T cell receptor beta chains given below trace back to one sample, sequenced in a study of CD4+ T cells in melanoma (dated 2022 in TCRdb). Receptors were amplified or captured by the immunoSEQ multiplex PCR assay. TCRdb's version of the immuneACCESS table is confined to in-frame rearrangements and falls short of the full clone set. An unresolved V gene accounts for under half of the shortfall where checked; the remainder is of unknown origin. The sample table records about 140,000 clones; 80% to 95% of these occur just once. Clones ranked in the top ten supply 1.5% of the sample. All receptors derive from a human donor with melanoma.

J is TRBJ2-7 and V is TRBV2; D possibly corresponds to TRBD2 (7 bases). Trimming stripped 5 bases from V and 0 bases from J, with 20 bases between. The CDR3 loop spans 17 amino acids. Germline CDR1 reads SNHLY; CDR2 reads FYNNEI. The CDR3 protein is CASSRQSGGASSYEQYF. In nucleotides, the CDR3 is TGTGCCAGCAGTCGCCAGTCGGGGGGCGCTAGCTCCTACGAGCAGTACTTC.

The chain links TRBV5-6 to TRBJ2-7, with a weak D call TRBD1 (6 bases). CDR3 length: 17 amino acids. V was pared by 3 bases and J by 2 bases, with 21 bases between. Germline V gene sequence: CDR1 SGHDT, CDR2 YYEEEE. The CDR3 nucleotides read TGTGCCAGCAGCTCGACCTCCGCAGGACAGTATGCCTACGAGCAGTACTTC. This translates into CASSSTSAGQYAYEQYF.

The V gene is TRBV5-1, the J gene TRBJ2-2; D gene ambiguous. Per the germline V gene, CDR1 is SGHRS and CDR2 is YFSETQ. The V and J ends lost 4 bases and 1 base respectively, with 14 bases between them. This CDR3 comprises 16 residues. The CDR3 DNA is TGCGCCAGCAGCCCCGGCGTGGTTCGGAACACCGGGGAGCTGTTTTTT. This translates into CASSPGVVRNTGELFF. Drawing the rest from reference TRBV5-1 and TRBJ2-2, the complete variable domain is KAGVTQTPRYLIKTRGQQVTLSCSPISGHRSVSWYQQTPGQGLQFLFEYFSETQRNKGNFPGRFSGRQFSNSRSEMNVSTLELGDSALYLCASSPGVVRNTGELFFGEGSRLTVL.

The chain couples TRBV29-1 to TRBJ1-1; possibly TRBD1 for D (6 bases). CDR1 is SQVTM and CDR2 is ANQGSEA in the germline V gene. CDR3 length: 13 residues. V was pared by 5 bases and J by 3 bases, with 13 bases between. The CDR3 here is CSVRAGADTEAFF. The CDR3 region has the DNA TGCAGCGTTAGAGCAGGGGCGGACACTGAAGCTTTCTTT.

This clone was recorded once. The J gene is TRBJ1-3, the V gene TRBV6-4; D possibly corresponds to TRBD1 (5 bases). This CDR3 is 16 amino acids long. CDR1 is MRHNA and CDR2 is SNTAGT in the germline V gene. Trimming took off 6 bases at V and 8 bases at J, with 23 bases between the two ends. This chain's CDR3 is CASRAPPGFARDTIYF. The CDR3, as DNA: TGTGCCAGCAGAGCACCTCCAGGGTTTGCGAGAGACACCATATATTTT.

The chain carries TRBV15 and TRBJ2-5, with a tentative D call TRBD1 (6 bases). V was trimmed by 1 base and J by 5 bases, leaving 23 bases between them. Looked up from germline, CDR1 is LNHNV and CDR2 is YYDKDF (reference sequence). The CDR3 is made up of 18 amino acids. The CDR3 protein is CATSRVGGTGLAPETQYF. In DNA form, the CDR3 reads TGTGCCACCAGCAGAGTTGGGGGAACAGGGCTCGCCCCGGAGACCCAGTACTTC.

The chain uses TRBV29-1 and TRBJ1-2; D is undetermined. The CDR3 extends over 8 amino acids. Deletions cut 3 bases from V and 14 bases from J, with 7 bases between. The V gene's germline CDR1 is SQVTM and CDR2 ANQGSEA. The CDR3 sequence is CSVEPWTF. The CDR3 coding sequence is TGCAGCGTTGAGCCCTGGACCTTC. Based on the CDR3 plus reference TRBV29-1 and TRBJ1-2, the full variable domain is SAVISQKPSRDICQRGTSLTIQCQVDSQVTMMFWYRQQPGQSLTLIATANQGSEATYESGFVIDKFPISRPNLTFSTLTVSNMSPEDSSIYLCSVEPWTFGSGTRLTVV.

This chain uses TRBV6-1 with TRBJ1-2; TRBD1 matches at 9 bases. The CDR3 contains 13 residues. CDR1 is MNHNS and CDR2 is SASEGT in the germline V gene. With 6 bases clipped from V and 11 bases from J, the junction kept 10 bases outside the gene matches. The DNA for the CDR3 is TGTGCCAGCAGGGTCGAGAGACAGGGGGGATACACCTTC. This encodes CASRVERQGGYTF.

The chain joins TRBV6-5 to TRBJ1-4, with 8 positions matching TRBD1. The V gene's germline CDR1 is MNHEY and CDR2 SVGAGI. This CDR3 is 14 amino acids long. Unmatched junction bases numbered 9, after V lost 7 bases and J lost 8 bases. CDR3 bases: TGTGCCAGCAAACCTTGGACAGGGAGAGAAAAACTGTTTTTT. This sequence encodes CASKPWTGREKLFF.

The V gene is TRBV2, the J gene TRBJ2-7, with 15 bases aligning to TRBD2. The CDR3 spans 15 residues. V shed 8 bases and J 6 bases; nucleotides not matched to a gene: 8. The germline CDR1 and CDR2 sequences are SNHLY and FYNNEI. The CDR3 sequence is CASGGLGLAGGEQYF. Here the CDR3 DNA reads TGTGCCAGCGGCGGACTGGGACTAGCGGGGGGCGAGCAGTACTTC.

The V and J genes are TRBV20-1 and TRBJ2-3; D not resolved. The CDR3 is 10 residues long. Trimming shortened V by 6 bases and J by 8 bases, and 9 bases separated the two germline ends. The V gene's germline CDR1 is DFQATT and CDR2 SNEGSKA (reference sequence). The CDR3 coding sequence is TGCAGTGCACGTAGCAGTACGCAGTATTTT. It is translated as CSARSSTQYF.

The chain employs TRBV2 and TRBJ1-5; D unclear. Germline assignment: CDR1 SNHLY and CDR2 FYNNEI. The CDR3 has 14 amino acids. The germline V and J ends were trimmed by 5 bases and 2 bases, with 10 bases remaining between them. The CDR3: CASSPGFGNQPQHF. CDR3 bases: TGTGCCAGCAGTCCAGGATTCGGCAATCAGCCCCAGCATTTT.

V usage is TRBV5-1 and J usage is TRBJ2-2; D is ambiguous. CDR1 SGHRS and CDR2 YFSETQ come from the germline V gene. V lost 4 bases and J 3 bases, leaving 4 bases between the germline ends. This CDR3 comprises 12 residues. For the CDR3, the DNA is TGCGCCAGCAGCGGGGACACCGGGGAGCTGTTTTTT. This gives the protein CASSGDTGELFF. The full variable domain, completed using reference TRBV5-1 and TRBJ2-2, is KAGVTQTPRYLIKTRGQQVTLSCSPISGHRSVSWYQQTPGQGLQFLFEYFSETQRNKGNFPGRFSGRQFSNSRSEMNVSTLELGDSALYLCASSGDTGELFFGEGSRLTVL.

J is TRBJ2-1 and V is TRBV5-1; D gene uncertain. CDR1 and CDR2 (germline): SGHRS, YFSETQ. The CDR3 spans 12 residues. Trimming stripped 1 base from V and 8 bases from J, with 7 bases between. CDR3 loop: CASSLPSYEQFF. The DNA of the CDR3 is TGCGCCAGCAGCTTGCCGAGTTATGAGCAGTTCTTC.

The chain has TRBV29-1 and TRBJ2-7; D is perhaps TRBD1 (6 bases). The germline V and J ends were trimmed by 5 bases and 2 bases, with 13 bases remaining between them. The CDR3 length is 13 residues. Germline V gene sequence: CDR1 SQVTM, CDR2 ANQGSEA. CDR3: CSVTGFLTYEQYF. In DNA form, the CDR3 reads TGCAGCGTTACAGGGTTCCTAACCTACGAGCAGTACTTC.

Only one count was recorded for this clone. The chain uses TRBV5-1 and TRBJ1-1; no definite D call. The CDR3 has 14 residues. V lost 5 bases and J 0 bases, leaving 11 bases between the germline ends. Germline V gives CDR1 SGHRS, CDR2 YFSETQ. The CDR3 spells CASSRISMNTEAFF. The CDR3 DNA sequence: TGCGCCAGCAGTCGGATAAGTATGAACACTGAAGCTTTCTTT.

The V call is TRBV18, the J call TRBJ2-7, with 14 bases identical to TRBD2. This CDR3 has 18 amino acids. From germline, CDR1 is KGHSH and CDR2 LQKENI. V lost 6 bases and J lost 5; bases outside the gene matches: 15. The CDR3 region has the DNA TGTGCCAGCTCTCCGAATCCGGGACTAGCGGGGGTAGGGAACGAGCAGTACTTC. It specifies CASSPNPGLAGVGNEQYF. Full variable domain (missing parts from reference TRBV18 and TRBJ2-7): NAGVMQNPRHLVRRRGQEARLRCSPMKGHSHVYWYRQLPEEGLKFMVYLQKENIIDESGMPKERFSAEFPKEGPSILRIQQVVRGDSAAYFCASSPNPGLAGVGNEQYFGPGTRLTVT.

Notes on this clone: The same CDR3 also results from other DNA sequences found in this sample. The chain joins TRBV5-6 to TRBJ2-3; TRBD2 matches 10 bases. The CDR3 has 15 amino acids. V was clipped by 0 bases and J by 4 bases; unmatched bases: 2. CDR1 SGHDT and CDR2 YYEEEE come from the germline V gene. The CDR3 coding sequence is TGTGCCAGCAGCTTGGATAGCGGGGGGTCAGATACGCAGTATTTT. This encodes CASSLDSGGSDTQYF.

This rearrangement joins TRBV13 to TRBJ1-1, with D unclear. The CDR3 contains 16 residues. Trimming stripped 3 bases from V and 0 bases from J, with 14 bases between. Germline assignment: CDR1 PRHDT and CDR2 FYEKMQ (reference sequence). Written as DNA, the CDR3 is TGTGCCAGCAGCTTGGACGGAAGGACCATGAACACTGAAGCTTTCTTT. Translating gives CASSLDGRTMNTEAFF.

This chain connects TRBV5-4 to TRBJ2-2; tentatively, D is TRBD1 (6 bases). The germline CDR1 and CDR2 sequences are SGHNT and YYREEE (reference sequence). The V end was cut by 2 bases, the J end by 1 base, with 9 bases between. This CDR3 is 15 amino acids long. CDR3 DNA sequence: TGTGCCAGCAGCTTTGGGGGCCTGAACACCGGGGAGCTGTTTTTT. This sequence encodes CASSFGGLNTGELFF.

CDR3 in amino acids: CASTGRGRTDTQYF. The DNA of the CDR3 is TGTGCCAGCACTGGGAGAGGGCGGACAGATACGCAGTATTTT. The chain has TRBV6-1 and TRBJ2-3; maybe TRBD2 (5 bases). The CDR3 is 14 amino acids. V was trimmed by 7 bases and J by 3 bases, leaving 14 bases between them. The germline V gene has CDR1 MNHNS and CDR2 SASEGT.

This chain links TRBV18 with TRBJ2-7; D is possibly TRBD1 (5 bases). Trimming shortened V by 6 bases and J by 3 bases, and 21 bases separated the two germline ends. The CDR3 has 16 residues. The V gene's germline CDR1 is KGHSH and CDR2 LQKENI. The CDR3 sequence is CASSPNSQASRYEQYF. The CDR3, as DNA: TGTGCCAGCTCCCCAAATTCACAGGCCTCCCGCTACGAGCAGTACTTC.

V is TRBV19 and J is TRBJ1-5; D gene ambiguous. Germline V lookup: CDR1 LNHDA, CDR2 SQIVND (reference sequence). The CDR3 consists of 15 residues. The V gene lost 8 bases and the J gene lost 0 bases, with 14 bases spanning the gap. CDR3: CASWLTDNSNQPQHF. The CDR3 DNA follows: TGTGCCAGTTGGTTGACGGATAATAGCAATCAGCCCCAGCATTTT.

CDR3 DNA: TGTGCCAGTAGTCTATCGGGGGTGGTGGCACCCCTCCACTTT. It codes for CASSLSGVVAPLHF. This chain joins TRBV19 and TRBJ1-6; possible D gene TRBD1, 5 bases. The CDR3 loop spans 14 amino acids. From germline, CDR1 is LNHDA and CDR2 SQIVND (reference sequence). V was clipped by 5 bases and J by 11 bases, with 16 bases between them.

The chain joins TRBV2 to TRBJ1-1; D is uncertain. V gave up 8 bases and J gave up 3 bases, with 13 bases separating them. This CDR3 comprises 13 residues. Germline-derived CDR1 and CDR2 are SNHLY and FYNNEI. The CDR3 DNA reads TGTGCCAGCCGTCTTACGCCGGACACTGAAGCTTTCTTT. This translates into CASRLTPDTEAFF.

Concerning this clone: An end of the junction does not agree with germline; a read error may underlie this. The chain couples TRBV6-1 to TRBJ2-7, with D possibly TRBD2 on 7 matching bases. This CDR3 is 14 amino acids long. Germline V gene data show CDR1 as MNHNS and CDR2 as SASEGT. CDR3 amino acids: CASSEAGGGYGQYF. The CDR3 DNA reads TGTGCCAGCAGTGAAGCGGGAGGGGGTTACGGGCAGTACTTC.

The chain recombines TRBV4-1 with TRBJ1-2; 8 bases fit TRBD1. There are 16 residues in the CDR3. Unmatched junction bases numbered 12, after V lost 5 bases and J lost 4 bases. Germline CDR1 and CDR2: MGHRA and YSYEKL. CDR3 sequence reads: CASSYATGVSLYGYTF. The CDR3, as DNA: TGCGCCAGCAGCTACGCGACAGGGGTCTCCCTCTATGGCTACACCTTC.

V usage is TRBV27 and J usage is TRBJ2-6, with D hard to call. This CDR3 is built from 15 residues. Germline lookup yields CDR1 MNHEY and CDR2 SMNVEV (reference sequence). The germline V and J ends were trimmed by 7 bases and 0 bases, with 10 bases remaining between them. The CDR3 region is CASKDHSSGANVLTF. The CDR3 DNA follows: TGTGCCAGCAAGGACCACAGCTCTGGGGCCAACGTCCTGACTTTC.